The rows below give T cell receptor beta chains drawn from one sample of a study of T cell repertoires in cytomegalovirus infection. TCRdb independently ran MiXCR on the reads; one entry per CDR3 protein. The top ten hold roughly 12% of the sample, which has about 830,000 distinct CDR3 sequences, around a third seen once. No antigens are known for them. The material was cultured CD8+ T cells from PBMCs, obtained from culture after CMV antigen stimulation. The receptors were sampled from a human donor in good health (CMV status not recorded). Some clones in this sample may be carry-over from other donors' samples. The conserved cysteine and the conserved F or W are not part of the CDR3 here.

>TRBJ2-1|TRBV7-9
ASSARDSYNEQF
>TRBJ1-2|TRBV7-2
ASSLSSKTDRVYGYT
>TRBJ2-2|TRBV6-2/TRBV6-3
ASTPGLIMGMNTGELF
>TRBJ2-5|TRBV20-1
SARDSESLVEQETQY
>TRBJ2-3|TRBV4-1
ASSQVSFGTFTDTQY
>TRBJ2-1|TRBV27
ASSLPLGNEQF
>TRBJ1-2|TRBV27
ASSLYAENYGYT
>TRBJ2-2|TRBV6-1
ASSDGSGGGELF
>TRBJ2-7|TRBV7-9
ASSPPTSGGASEQY
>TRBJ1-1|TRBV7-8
ASSLGEKAF
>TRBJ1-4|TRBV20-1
SAVGWGATNEKLF
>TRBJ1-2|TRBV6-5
ASSYSRTDGYT
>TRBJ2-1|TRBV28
ASSYRVSGQF
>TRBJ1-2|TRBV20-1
SARVTGSYGYT
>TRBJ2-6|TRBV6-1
ASSEPLGSNVLT
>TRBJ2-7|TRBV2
ASRAGPRHEQY
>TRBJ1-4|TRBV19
ASSTPGYGEKLF
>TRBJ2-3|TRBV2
ASTLPDTQY
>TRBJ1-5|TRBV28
ASSPGQVWPQH
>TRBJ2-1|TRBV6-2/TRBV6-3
ASLLRDRTSSYNEQF
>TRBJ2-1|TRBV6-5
ASSYSISFNSNEQF
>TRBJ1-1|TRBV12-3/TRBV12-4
ASRATDREEAF
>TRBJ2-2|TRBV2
ASSTPATRGTGELF
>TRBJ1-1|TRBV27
ASSLYTGARPGAF
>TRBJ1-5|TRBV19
ASSIDLTAGQPQH
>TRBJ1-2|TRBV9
ASERRGDGGYGYT
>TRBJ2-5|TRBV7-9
ASSLEGTDGETQY
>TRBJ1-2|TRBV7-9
AHGDRSYGYT
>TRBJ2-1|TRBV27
ASSNSGGPPYNEQF
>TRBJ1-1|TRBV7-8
ASSNSPAPSANTEAF
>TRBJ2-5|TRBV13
ASSQGTSGYQETQY